This T cell receptor (beta chain) derives from a study of blood T cell repertoires in COVID-19. At the level of the study: Sources were T cells, B-cell-depleted T cells, or PBMCs; the material itself was cDNA or gDNA.

V shed 4 bases and J shed 4 bases, with 17 bases lying between them. The germline CDR1 and CDR2 sequences are SGHDT and YYEEEE. This CDR3 is 15 amino acids long. The repertoire was sequenced with immunoSEQ multiplex PCR; TCRdb's copy has only in-frame clones and lacks some. The sample consists of about 120,000 clones, 71% of them appearing once. The chain links TRBV5-6 to TRBJ1-2, with D possibly being TRBD1 (6 bases). This receptor was taken from a human donor with acute or convalescent COVID-19. The donor label of this sample is uncertain. The sequencing input was peripheral blood. The CDR3 reads CASSLPGVGLYGYTF. CDR3 coding DNA: TGTGCCAGCAGCCTACCAGGGGTGGGCCTCTATGGCTACACCTTC.